The next 18 T cell receptor beta chains were all read from a single sample in a study of shared clonotypes between healthy human individuals. Only in-frame clones appear in the TCRdb table, and some are missing; sequencing was by immunoSEQ multiplex PCR. The table shows approximately 2.5 million clones, with roughly nine tenths occurring only once. The sequencing input was naive CD4+ T cells sorted from blood. The subset: CD45RA+ positively selected. These receptors all come from a man between 18 and 35 years old in good health.

The genes are TRBV6-4 and TRBJ1-6; D gene unclear. The CDR3 has 15 amino acids. V lost 5 bases to trimming and J lost 6 bases, with 14 bases between them. The V gene's germline CDR1 is MRHNA and CDR2 SNTAGT. CDR3 in DNA: TGTGCCAGCAGTCCAGACATATATCCTAATTCACCCCTCCACTTT. Translating it yields CASSPDIYPNSPLHF.

The chain uses TRBV5-1 and TRBJ2-3; D possibly uses TRBD1 or TRBD2 (5 bases each). There are 16 residues in the CDR3. Germline V CDR1 and CDR2: SGHRS, YFSETQ. Trimming shortened V by 4 bases and J by 0 bases, and 15 bases separated the two germline ends. The CDR3 DNA is TGCGCCAGCAGCATCGGGGACGGATCTAGCACAGATACGCAGTATTTT. Protein sequence: CASSIGDGSSTDTQYF.

The chain joins TRBV19 to TRBJ1-5; tentative D call: TRBD1 (5 bases). This CDR3 comprises 15 residues. CDR1 is LNHDA and CDR2 is SQIVND in the germline V gene (reference sequence). Between the trimmed V and J ends, which lost 6 bases and 0 bases, there was a span of 12 bases. The chain's CDR3 is CASRVQEYSNQPQHF. CDR3 DNA sequence: TGTGCCAGTAGGGTACAGGAATATAGCAATCAGCCCCAGCATTTT.

V is TRBV7-2 and J is TRBJ2-1; 7 bases are shared with TRBD1. V was clipped by 6 bases and J by 6 bases; unmatched bases: 11. CDR1 SGHTA and CDR2 FQGNSA come from the germline V gene. The CDR3 has 15 amino acids. This CDR3 is CASSSDRNNLNEQFF. The CDR3 nucleotides are TGTGCCAGCAGTTCGGACAGGAACAACCTCAATGAGCAGTTCTTC.

Only one count was recorded for this clone. The V and J genes are TRBV18 and TRBJ2-1; TRBD1 aligns across 8 bases. The trim removed 0 bases at V and 7 bases at J, leaving 5 bases unmatched. The CDR3 is 15 residues long. CDR1 KGHSH and CDR2 LQKENI come from the germline V gene. The CDR3 protein is CASSPPSQGANEQFF. The CDR3 region has the DNA TGTGCCAGCTCACCACCGTCCCAGGGGGCGAATGAGCAGTTCTTC.

The V gene is TRBV30, the J gene TRBJ1-3; 8 bases are shared with TRBD1. CDR3 length equals 14 residues. The germline V gene encodes CDR1 GTSNPN and CDR2 SVGIG (reference sequence). Losses at the gene ends were 8 bases for V and 0 bases for J; bases not matched to a gene: 6. The CDR3 loop reads CAGDRGDSGNTIYF. The CDR3 nucleotides read TGTGCCGGTGACAGGGGAGACTCTGGAAACACCATATATTTT.

This clone has just a few counts. The V call is TRBV18, the J call TRBJ1-1; D remains unclear. The CDR3 extends over 15 amino acids. V lost 0 bases, J lost 4 bases, and 12 bases lay in between. Germline V gene data show CDR1 as KGHSH and CDR2 as LQKENI. CDR3 amino acids: CASSPPNGRGTEAFF. The CDR3 DNA is TGTGCCAGCTCACCACCGAACGGTCGTGGCACTGAAGCTTTCTTT.

The chain has TRBV5-1 and TRBJ2-5; TRBD2 agrees at 10 bases. The J segment lost 5 bases and the V segment lost 5 bases, leaving 9 bases of the junction unmatched. This CDR3 has 15 residues. Germline CDR1 is SGHRS and CDR2 is YFSETQ. The CDR3 here is CASRLAGGPAETQYF. CDR3 in DNA: TGCGCCAGCAGGTTAGCGGGGGGCCCCGCCGAGACCCAGTACTTC.

The V gene is TRBV18, the J gene TRBJ2-2; 8 bases map to TRBD2. J lost 6 bases, V lost 4 bases, and 7 bases had no gene match. The CDR3 length is 15 residues. In germline, CDR1 is KGHSH, CDR2 LQKENI. CDR3 coding DNA: TGTGCCAGCTCACAATCCGGGACTAGAGCCGGGGAGCTGTTTTTT. It specifies CASSQSGTRAGELFF.

The V call is TRBV10-2, the J call TRBJ2-1; 11 positions agree with TRBD1. CDR1 is WSHSY and CDR2 is SAAADI in the germline V gene. The V and J ends lost 6 bases and 5 bases, in that order; junction bases with no gene match: 9. The CDR3 totals 16 residues. The CDR3 nucleotides read TGCGCCAGCAGGCCAGGGACAGGGGGGGGCAACAATGAGCAGTTCTTC. It yields the protein CASRPGTGGGNNEQFF.

A remark on this clone: At the DNA level, this CDR3 is encoded by other sequences in the same sample as well. J is TRBJ2-1 and V is TRBV5-4; 8 positions match TRBD2. Germline V gene data show CDR1 as SGHNT and CDR2 as YYREEE (reference sequence). V dropped 0 bases and J dropped 0; count of bases not matched to a gene: 2. CDR3 size: 16 residues. In DNA, the CDR3 is TGTGCCAGCAGCTTGGCCGGGGGGGTCTCCTACAATGAGCAGTTCTTC. Protein sequence: CASSLAGGVSYNEQFF. Filled out from reference TRBV5-4 and TRBJ2-1, the complete variable domain reads ETGVTQSPTHLIKTRGQQVTLRCSSQSGHNTVSWYQQALGQGPQFIFQYYREEENGRGNFPPRFSGLQFPNYSSELNVNALELDDSALYLCASSLAGGVSYNEQFFGPGTRLTVL.

The gene calls are TRBV2 and TRBJ1-4; 8 bases line up with TRBD1. Per germline, CDR1 SNHLY and CDR2 FYNNEI. The V segment lost 6 bases and the J segment 10 bases; nucleotides outside the gene matches: 10. The CDR3 is 14 residues long. The CDR3 loop reads CASSPRDRTGKLFF. CDR3 nucleotide sequence: TGTGCCAGCAGCCCTCGGGACAGGACGGGAAAACTGTTTTTT.

About this clone: Other DNA variants within this sample encode the same CDR3. This chain uses TRBV27 with TRBJ2-2; the match to TRBD2 covers 8 bases. The germline gives CDR1 MNHEY, CDR2 SMNVEV (reference sequence). The CDR3 length is 16 residues. After removal of 1 base from V and 0 bases from J, the junction contained 1 base not matched to a gene. CDR3 sequence reads: CASSLWGLANTGELFF. CDR3 sequence (DNA): TGTGCCAGCAGTTTATGGGGACTAGCGAACACCGGGGAGCTGTTTTTT.

This chain joins TRBV10-2 and TRBJ2-2; TRBD2 might be the D (5 bases). Germline CDR1 and CDR2: WSHSY and SAAADI. CDR3 size: 15 residues. The ends were cut back, 8 bases at V and 8 bases at J, with 21 bases in the middle. The CDR3 loop is CASAPGSRVRGELFF. CDR3 bases: TGCGCCAGCGCTCCGGGAAGCCGGGTTAGGGGGGAGCTGTTTTTT.

This clone was recorded once. The sample contains more than one DNA sequence encoding this CDR3. The chain employs TRBV2 and TRBJ1-2, with TRBD1 as a possible D gene (5 bases). The germline V and J ends were trimmed by 6 bases and 2 bases, with 10 bases remaining between them. This CDR3 spans 13 amino acids. From germline, CDR1 is SNHLY and CDR2 FYNNEI. The chain's CDR3 is CASRGDRNYGYTF. The DNA for the CDR3 is TGTGCCAGCAGAGGCGACAGAAACTATGGCTACACCTTC. The entire variable domain, with the rest obtained from reference TRBV2 and TRBJ1-2, is as follows: EPEVTQTPSHQVTQMGQEVILRCVPISNHLYFYWYRQILGQKVEFLVSFYNNEISEKSEIFDDQFSVERPDGSNFTLKIRSTKLEDSAMYFCASRGDRNYGYTFGSGTRLTVV.

The chain carries TRBV10-3 and TRBJ1-2; D possibly corresponds to TRBD1 (6 bases). CDR3 length equals 13 residues. Trimming cost V 6 bases and J 2 bases, with 10 bases left between them. Germline-derived CDR1 and CDR2 are ENHRY and SYGVKD. The CDR3 DNA sequence: TGTGCCATCAGCCAAGGGGGGAACTATGGCTACACCTTC. The encoded protein is CAISQGGNYGYTF.

Comments on this clone: Other nucleotide sequences from this sample produce the same CDR3. The V gene is TRBV5-1, the J gene TRBJ2-1; the D is unclear. The CDR3 totals 15 residues. V lost 0 bases and J lost 0, with 7 bases in between. Germline-derived CDR1 and CDR2 are SGHRS and YFSETQ. CDR3 DNA: TGCGCCAGCAGCTTGGGGGATAGCTCCTACAATGAGCAGTTCTTC. Amino acids: CASSLGDSSYNEQFF.

The gene calls are TRBV29-1 and TRBJ2-5; D might be TRBD2 (5 bases). This CDR3 is 12 amino acids long. V shed 4 bases and J shed 2 bases, with 8 bases lying between them. Looked up from germline, CDR1 is SQVTM and CDR2 is ANQGSEA. CDR3 DNA sequence: TGCAGCGTTGGACTACTTCAAGAGACCCAGTACTTC. Amino acids: CSVGLLQETQYF.